This T cell receptor (beta chain) was found in a study of T cell responses to AZD1222 COVID-19 vaccine. The CDR3 loop spans 12 amino acids. CDR1 SEHNR and CDR2 FQNEAQ come from the germline V gene (reference sequence). V was pared by 2 bases and J by 4 bases, with 6 bases between. Clones were sequenced by immunoSEQ multiplex PCR, and TCRdb holds only the in-frame ones, with some missing. The top ten clones hold 2.8% of a sample with under 150,000 clones, 75% to 95% of them seen once. For this clone: Its specificity is not known.

General observations from the study: The number of AZD1222 recipients seropositive at baseline was only five to seven. Repertoires were obtained only post-peak T cell response.

The receptor's source is an adult in good health. The sequences come from peripheral blood, collected on day 0 of MenACWY control vaccination. The chain joins TRBV7-9 to TRBJ2-7; D uncertain. CDR3 nucleotide sequence: TGTGCCAGCAGCTTAAGCTGGTACGAGCAGTACTTC. Translated: CASSLSWYEQYF.